This is a list of T cell receptor beta chains from one sample in a study of T cell responses to AZD1222 COVID-19 vaccine. Profiled with immunoSEQ multiplex PCR; TCRdb holds only in-frame clones, not every one. The profile shows around 130,000 clones, 80% to 90% of them singletons. The sequencing used peripheral blood, collected on day 0 of AZD1222 vaccination. Receptor source: an adult in good health. Both conserved end residues are part of each CDR3. D genes are given only for firm matches. Some rows mark clone size as missing; the rest say once, few, many or name a class of expanded clone.

abundance: once; v_gene: TRBV7-8; j_gene: TRBJ2-7; d_gene: TRBD1; CDR3aa: CASSLTGGEVHEQYF; CDR3nt: TGTGCCAGCAGCCTCACAGGGGGCGAAGTCCACGAGCAGTACTTC
abundance: NA; v_gene: TRBV5-6; j_gene: TRBJ1-1; d_gene: NA; CDR3aa: CASSIEFGRNTEAFF; CDR3nt: TGTGCCAGCAGCATAGAGTTTGGGAGGAACACTGAAGCTTTCTTT
abundance: few; v_gene: TRBV4-3; j_gene: TRBJ1-4; d_gene: TRBD1; CDR3aa: CASSQDGQGGFEKLFF; CDR3nt: TGCGCCAGCAGCCAAGATGGGCAGGGGGGTTTCGAAAAACTGTTTTTT
abundance: NA; v_gene: TRBV3-1/TRBV3-2; j_gene: TRBJ2-3; d_gene: TRBD2; CDR3aa: CARYGVAGGDTQYF; CDR3nt: TGTGCCAGGTACGGGGTAGCGGGAGGAGATACGCAGTATTTT
abundance: NA; v_gene: TRBV20-1; j_gene: TRBJ2-7; d_gene: NA; CDR3aa: CSAGGGEKSYEQYF; CDR3nt: TGCAGTGCTGGTGGTGGGGAGAAATCCTACGAGCAGTACTTC
abundance: NA; v_gene: TRBV9; j_gene: TRBJ2-2; d_gene: NA; CDR3aa: CASSVGPPGTGELFF; CDR3nt: TGTGCCAGCAGCGTAGGGCCCCCTGGCACCGGGGAGCTGTTTTTT
abundance: NA; v_gene: TRBV7-9; j_gene: TRBJ1-2; d_gene: NA; CDR3aa: CASSASGTSYGYTF; CDR3nt: TGTGCCAGCAGCGCCTCCGGGACAAGCTATGGCTACACCTTC
abundance: NA; v_gene: TRBV7-2; j_gene: TRBJ2-3; d_gene: NA; CDR3aa: CASSSRFSGSDTQYF; CDR3nt: TGTGCCAGCAGCTCCCGTTTTTCAGGGTCGGATACGCAGTATTTT
abundance: few; v_gene: TRBV30; j_gene: TRBJ1-3; d_gene: NA; CDR3aa: CAWSGNTIYF; CDR3nt: TGTGCCTGGTCTGGAAACACCATATATTTT
abundance: NA; v_gene: TRBV7-9; j_gene: TRBJ2-2; d_gene: TRBD2; CDR3aa: CASSPGWAGGVTGELFF; CDR3nt: TGTGCCAGCAGCCCCGGTTGGGCGGGAGGTGTGACCGGGGAGCTGTTTTTT
abundance: few; v_gene: TRBV7-8; j_gene: TRBJ1-4; d_gene: NA; CDR3aa: CASSLKRTGLNEKLFF; CDR3nt: TGTGCCAGCAGCTTAAAGCGTACAGGGCTTAATGAAAAACTGTTTTTT
abundance: few; v_gene: TRBV30; j_gene: TRBJ2-1; d_gene: TRBD2; CDR3aa: CAHAPLAGAGEQFF; CDR3nt: TGTGCCCATGCCCCTTTAGCGGGAGCCGGTGAGCAGTTCTTC
abundance: NA; v_gene: TRBV11-2; j_gene: TRBJ2-7; d_gene: NA; CDR3aa: CASSLGFYGEQYF; CDR3nt: TGTGCCAGCAGCTTAGGATTCTACGGCGAGCAGTACTTC
abundance: NA; v_gene: TRBV11-2; j_gene: TRBJ2-1; d_gene: TRBD1; CDR3aa: CASSMDRGRWMFF; CDR3nt: TGTGCCAGCAGCATGGACAGGGGCCGATGGATGTTCTTC
abundance: NA; v_gene: TRBV4-1; j_gene: TRBJ2-3; d_gene: NA; CDR3aa: CASSQWPPPTDTQYF; CDR3nt: TGCGCCAGCAGCCAATGGCCCCCCCCCACAGATACGCAGTATTTT
abundance: few; v_gene: TRBV21-1; j_gene: TRBJ2-3; d_gene: NA; CDR3aa: CASRRPIRTGWPPDTQYF; CDR3nt: TGTGCCAGCAGACGGCCGATAAGGACAGGGTGGCCGCCAGATACGCAGTATTTT
abundance: NA; v_gene: TRBV11-3; j_gene: TRBJ2-3; d_gene: NA; CDR3aa: CASSPGGTDTQYF; CDR3nt: TGTGCCAGCAGCCCCGGGGGTACAGATACGCAGTATTTT
abundance: NA; v_gene: TRBV3-1/TRBV3-2; j_gene: TRBJ2-7; d_gene: TRBD1; CDR3aa: CASSQDHRGRYEQYF; CDR3nt: TGTGCCAGCAGCCAAGATCACAGGGGGCGCTACGAGCAGTACTTC
abundance: NA; v_gene: TRBV4-3; j_gene: TRBJ2-7; d_gene: TRBD2; CDR3aa: CASSQGFSGGGYHEQYF; CDR3nt: TGCGCCAGCAGCCAGGGGTTTTCGGGGGGAGGGTACCACGAGCAGTACTTC
abundance: NA; v_gene: TRBV7-2; j_gene: TRBJ1-1; d_gene: NA; CDR3aa: CASSSPGTGNTEAFF; CDR3nt: TGTGCCAGCAGCTCGCCGGGGACGGGGAACACTGAAGCTTTCTTT
abundance: NA; v_gene: TRBV18; j_gene: TRBJ1-3; d_gene: TRBD1; CDR3aa: CASSHMGTGPEKLGNTIYF; CDR3nt: TGTGCCAGCTCGCATATGGGGACAGGTCCTGAGAAACTTGGAAACACCATATATTTT
abundance: NA; v_gene: TRBV7-2; j_gene: TRBJ1-4; d_gene: NA; CDR3aa: CASSFGQHQEKLFF; CDR3nt: TGTGCCAGCAGCTTTGGTCAGCACCAGGAAAAACTGTTTTTT
abundance: NA; v_gene: TRBV10-3; j_gene: TRBJ1-1; d_gene: TRBD1; CDR3aa: CAISEWGQGHGAFF; CDR3nt: TGTGCCATCAGTGAGTGGGGACAGGGTCATGGAGCTTTCTTT
abundance: NA; v_gene: TRBV10-3; j_gene: TRBJ1-5; d_gene: NA; CDR3aa: CATKQESSQPQHF; CDR3nt: TGTGCCACGAAACAGGAATCTTCGCAGCCCCAGCATTTT
abundance: NA; v_gene: TRBV2; j_gene: TRBJ1-6; d_gene: NA; CDR3aa: CASSELYGVPLHF; CDR3nt: TGTGCCAGCAGTGAATTGTACGGGGTTCCCCTCCACTTT
abundance: NA; v_gene: TRBV21-1; j_gene: TRBJ2-3; d_gene: NA; CDR3aa: CASEERATDTQYF; CDR3nt: TGTGCCAGCGAAGAGCGGGCCACAGATACGCAGTATTTT
abundance: NA; v_gene: TRBV7-6; j_gene: TRBJ2-7; d_gene: TRBD1; CDR3aa: CASSLGTGGSSYEQYF; CDR3nt: TGTGCCAGCAGCTTAGGAACAGGGGGCAGCTCCTACGAGCAGTACTTC
abundance: NA; v_gene: TRBV5-1; j_gene: TRBJ2-1; d_gene: TRBD1; CDR3aa: CASSGGTGEHNEQFF; CDR3nt: TGCGCCAGCAGCGGAGGGACAGGAGAACACAATGAGCAGTTCTTC
abundance: NA; v_gene: TRBV7-9; j_gene: TRBJ2-1; d_gene: TRBD2; CDR3aa: CASSSTLGTSDPNEQFF; CDR3nt: TGTGCCAGCAGCTCAACCCTCGGGACTAGCGACCCCAATGAGCAGTTCTTC
abundance: NA; v_gene: TRBV28; j_gene: TRBJ2-1; d_gene: NA; CDR3aa: CASSSPMGADSYNEQFF; CDR3nt: TGTGCCAGCAGTTCACCGATGGGTGCGGATTCCTACAATGAGCAGTTCTTC
abundance: once; v_gene: TRBV11-3; j_gene: TRBJ2-1; d_gene: TRBD2; CDR3aa: CASSLNSGSLGKQFF; CDR3nt: TGTGCCAGCAGCTTAAATAGCGGGAGCCTGGGGAAGCAGTTCTTC
abundance: NA; v_gene: TRBV21-1; j_gene: TRBJ2-3; d_gene: NA; CDR3aa: CASSPSGRAADTQYF; CDR3nt: TGTGCCAGCAGCCCGAGCGGGAGGGCGGCGGATACGCAGTATTTT
abundance: NA; v_gene: TRBV6-2/TRBV6-3; j_gene: TRBJ2-2; d_gene: NA; CDR3aa: CASSYSTITGELFF; CDR3nt: TGTGCCAGCAGTTACTCGACGATCACCGGGGAGCTGTTTTTT
abundance: once; v_gene: TRBV19; j_gene: TRBJ1-1; d_gene: TRBD1; CDR3aa: CASRGQADTEAFF; CDR3nt: TGTGCCAGTAGGGGACAGGCGGACACTGAAGCTTTCTTT
abundance: once; v_gene: TRBV9; j_gene: TRBJ1-3; d_gene: NA; CDR3aa: CASSASGRSGNTIYF; CDR3nt: TGTGCCAGCAGCGCCTCAGGGCGGTCTGGAAACACCATATATTTT
abundance: NA; v_gene: TRBV7-9; j_gene: TRBJ1-5; d_gene: NA; CDR3aa: CASSLDEGKSINQPQHF; CDR3nt: TGTGCCAGCAGCTTAGACGAAGGAAAAAGTATCAATCAGCCCCAGCATTTT
abundance: NA; v_gene: TRBV6-5; j_gene: TRBJ2-1; d_gene: NA; CDR3aa: CASGTGVGYNEQFF; CDR3nt: TGTGCCAGCGGAACAGGAGTGGGGTACAATGAGCAGTTCTTC
abundance: NA; v_gene: TRBV2; j_gene: TRBJ1-2; d_gene: NA; CDR3aa: CASTRTGNYGYTF; CDR3nt: TGTGCCAGCACCAGGACGGGAAACTATGGCTACACCTTC
abundance: NA; v_gene: TRBV28; j_gene: TRBJ1-1; d_gene: NA; CDR3aa: CASSWANTEAFF; CDR3nt: TGTGCCAGCAGTTGGGCGAACACTGAAGCTTTCTTT
abundance: few; v_gene: TRBV6-4; j_gene: TRBJ2-2; d_gene: NA; CDR3aa: CASSGSNTGELFF; CDR3nt: TGTGCCAGCAGTGGAAGCAACACCGGGGAGCTGTTTTTT
abundance: NA; v_gene: TRBV6-5; j_gene: TRBJ1-2; d_gene: NA; CDR3aa: CATYRSANYGYTF; CDR3nt: TGTGCCACCTACCGAAGCGCAAACTATGGCTACACCTTC
abundance: NA; v_gene: TRBV19; j_gene: TRBJ1-1; d_gene: NA; CDR3aa: CASSTYRASNTEAFF; CDR3nt: TGTGCCAGTAGTACCTACAGGGCATCGAACACTGAAGCTTTCTTT
abundance: once; v_gene: TRBV12-3/TRBV12-4; j_gene: TRBJ1-2; d_gene: NA; CDR3aa: CASSLWGAGYTF; CDR3nt: TGTGCCAGCAGTTTGTGGGGTGCTGGCTACACCTTC
abundance: NA; v_gene: TRBV29-1; j_gene: TRBJ2-3; d_gene: NA; CDR3aa: CSVDRVNTQYF; CDR3nt: TGCAGCGTTGACAGGGTAAATACGCAGTATTTT
abundance: once; v_gene: TRBV29-1; j_gene: TRBJ2-1; d_gene: NA; CDR3aa: CSVEKRLSPNEQFF; CDR3nt: TGCAGCGTTGAGAAACGGCTTTCCCCTAATGAGCAGTTCTTC
abundance: NA; v_gene: TRBV2; j_gene: TRBJ2-3; d_gene: TRBD2; CDR3aa: CASSFSTSRSDTQYF; CDR3nt: TGTGCCAGCAGTTTCTCGACTAGCCGATCAGATACGCAGTATTTT
abundance: NA; v_gene: TRBV7-9; j_gene: TRBJ2-5; d_gene: NA; CDR3aa: CASSYTEQETQYF; CDR3nt: TGTGCCAGCTCATATACAGAACAAGAGACCCAGTACTTC
abundance: NA; v_gene: TRBV6-2/TRBV6-3; j_gene: TRBJ2-7; d_gene: NA; CDR3aa: CASSYGGNPYEQYF; CDR3nt: TGTGCCAGCAGTTACGGAGGGAACCCCTACGAGCAGTACTTC
abundance: NA; v_gene: TRBV7-8; j_gene: TRBJ2-4; d_gene: NA; CDR3aa: CASSPPRRDLAKNIQYF; CDR3nt: TGTGCCAGCAGTCCCCCCCGCAGGGATCTAGCCAAAAACATTCAGTACTTC
abundance: NA; v_gene: TRBV29-1; j_gene: TRBJ1-1; d_gene: NA; CDR3aa: CSVAWMNTEAFF; CDR3nt: TGCAGCGTTGCCTGGATGAACACTGAAGCTTTCTTT
abundance: NA; v_gene: TRBV6-5; j_gene: TRBJ2-7; d_gene: TRBD2; CDR3aa: CASRGLGEQYF; CDR3nt: TGTGCCAGCAGGGGACTAGGCGAGCAGTACTTC
abundance: NA; v_gene: TRBV6-5; j_gene: TRBJ2-7; d_gene: TRBD1; CDR3aa: CASRTGVGYEQYF; CDR3nt: TGTGCCAGCAGAACAGGGGTTGGGTACGAGCAGTACTTC
abundance: NA; v_gene: TRBV11-3; j_gene: TRBJ2-3; d_gene: NA; CDR3aa: CASSTSGGTDTQYF; CDR3nt: TGTGCCAGCAGCACGTCAGGGGGGACAGATACGCAGTATTTT
abundance: NA; v_gene: TRBV7-2; j_gene: TRBJ2-5; d_gene: TRBD2; CDR3aa: CASSSYRRERETQYF; CDR3nt: TGTGCCAGCAGTTCTTACAGGCGGGAGCGGGAGACCCAGTACTTC
abundance: NA; v_gene: TRBV27; j_gene: TRBJ2-1; d_gene: TRBD2; CDR3aa: CASTLAGRPNEQFF; CDR3nt: TGTGCCAGCACCCTAGCGGGGAGACCTAATGAGCAGTTCTTC